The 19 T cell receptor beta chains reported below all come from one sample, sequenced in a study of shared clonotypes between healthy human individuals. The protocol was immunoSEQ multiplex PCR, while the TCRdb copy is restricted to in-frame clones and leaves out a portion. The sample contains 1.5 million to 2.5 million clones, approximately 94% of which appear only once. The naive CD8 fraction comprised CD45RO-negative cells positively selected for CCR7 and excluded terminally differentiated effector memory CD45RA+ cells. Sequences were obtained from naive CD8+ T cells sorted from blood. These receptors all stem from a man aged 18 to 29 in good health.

The CDR3 reads CSVDKGALNTEAFF. In DNA, the CDR3 is TGCAGCGTTGACAAGGGGGCCCTGAACACTGAAGCTTTCTTT. This chain joins TRBV29-1 and TRBJ1-1, with TRBD1 matching 7 bases. Germline lookup yields CDR1 SQVTM and CDR2 ANQGSEA. V was pared by 3 bases and J by 0 bases, with 4 bases of the junction left unmatched. CDR3 length: 14 residues.

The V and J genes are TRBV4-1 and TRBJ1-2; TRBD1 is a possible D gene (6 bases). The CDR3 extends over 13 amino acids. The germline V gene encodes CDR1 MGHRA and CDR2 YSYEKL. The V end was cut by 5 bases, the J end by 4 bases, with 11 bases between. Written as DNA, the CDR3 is TGCGCCAGCAGCTTACGGGACACCTATGGCTACACCTTC. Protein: CASSLRDTYGYTF.

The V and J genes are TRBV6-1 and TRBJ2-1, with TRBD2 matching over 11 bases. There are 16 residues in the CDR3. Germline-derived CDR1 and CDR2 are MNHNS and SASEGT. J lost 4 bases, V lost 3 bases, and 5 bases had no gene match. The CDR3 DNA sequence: TGTGCCAGCAGTGACCGACTAGCGGGATCGTACAATGAGCAGTTCTTC. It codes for CASSDRLAGSYNEQFF.

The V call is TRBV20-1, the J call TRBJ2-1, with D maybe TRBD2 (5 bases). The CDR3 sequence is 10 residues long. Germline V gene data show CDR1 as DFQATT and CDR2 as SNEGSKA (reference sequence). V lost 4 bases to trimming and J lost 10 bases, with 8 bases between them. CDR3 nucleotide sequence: TGCAGTGCTATGTCGGGAGAGCAGTTCTTC. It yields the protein CSAMSGEQFF.

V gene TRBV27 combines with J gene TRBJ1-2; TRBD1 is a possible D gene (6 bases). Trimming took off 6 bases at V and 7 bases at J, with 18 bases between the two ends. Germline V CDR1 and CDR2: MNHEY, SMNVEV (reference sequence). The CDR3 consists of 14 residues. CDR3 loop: CASSPGQGFGGYTF. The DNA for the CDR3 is TGTGCCAGCAGCCCCGGGCAGGGGTTTGGTGGCTACACCTTC.

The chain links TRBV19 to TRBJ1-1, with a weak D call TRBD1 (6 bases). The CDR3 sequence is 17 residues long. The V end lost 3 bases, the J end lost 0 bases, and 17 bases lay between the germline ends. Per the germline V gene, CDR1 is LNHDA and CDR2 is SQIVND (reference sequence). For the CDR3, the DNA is TGTGCCAGTAGTATTTGGTCACAGGGCGTCTTGAACACTGAAGCTTTCTTT. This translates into CASSIWSQGVLNTEAFF.

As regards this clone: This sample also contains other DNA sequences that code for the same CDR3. CDR3 loop: CASSYSGTGSYEQYF. The CDR3 DNA reads as TGTGCCAGCAGTTACTCAGGGACAGGGTCCTACGAGCAGTACTTC. The rearrangement links TRBV6-5 to TRBJ2-7, with 9 bases aligning to TRBD1. The germline gives CDR1 MNHEY, CDR2 SVGAGI. V lost 0 bases and J lost 1; bases outside the gene matches: 1. CDR3 length: 15 residues.

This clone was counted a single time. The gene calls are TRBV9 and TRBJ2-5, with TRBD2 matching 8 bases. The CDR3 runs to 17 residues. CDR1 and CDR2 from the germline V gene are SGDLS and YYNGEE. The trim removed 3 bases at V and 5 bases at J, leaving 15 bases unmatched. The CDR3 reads CASSAEVNGGAWETQYF. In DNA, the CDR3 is TGTGCCAGCAGCGCCGAGGTCAACGGGGGGGCATGGGAGACCCAGTACTTC.

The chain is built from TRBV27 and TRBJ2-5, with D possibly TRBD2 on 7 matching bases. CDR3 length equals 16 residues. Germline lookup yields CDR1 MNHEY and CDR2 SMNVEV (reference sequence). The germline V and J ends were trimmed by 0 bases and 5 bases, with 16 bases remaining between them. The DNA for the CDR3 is TGTGCCAGCAGTTTATCGGCGTGGGAGGGGGTGGAGACCCAGTACTTC. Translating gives CASSLSAWEGVETQYF.

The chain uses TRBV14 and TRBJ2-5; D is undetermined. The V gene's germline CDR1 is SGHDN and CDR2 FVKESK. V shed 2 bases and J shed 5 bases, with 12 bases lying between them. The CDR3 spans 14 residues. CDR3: CASSQSISMETQYF. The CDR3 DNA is TGTGCCAGCAGCCAATCTATCTCCATGGAGACCCAGTACTTC.

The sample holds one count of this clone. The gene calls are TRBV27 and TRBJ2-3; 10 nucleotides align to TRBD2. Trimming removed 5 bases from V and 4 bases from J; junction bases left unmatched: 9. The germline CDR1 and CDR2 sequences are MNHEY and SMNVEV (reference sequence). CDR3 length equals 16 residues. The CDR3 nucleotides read TGTGCCAGCAGTCCCGTTTTAGCGGGGGGTCCAGATACGCAGTATTTT. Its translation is CASSPVLAGGPDTQYF.

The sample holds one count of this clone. The CDR3 loop is CASSQPSGAANTGELFF. CDR3 in DNA: TGCGCCAGCAGCCAACCTAGCGGGGCCGCGAACACCGGGGAGCTGTTTTTT. This chain connects TRBV4-1 to TRBJ2-2; the match to TRBD2 covers 9 bases. V dropped 2 bases and J dropped 0; count of bases not matched to a gene: 4. Germline-derived CDR1 and CDR2 are MGHRA and YSYEKL. The length of the CDR3 is 17 residues.

CDR3 nucleotide sequence: TGTGCCAGCATACCCGGGGGATACAACAATGAGCAGTTCTTC. It is translated as CASIPGGYNNEQFF. This rearrangement joins TRBV7-9 to TRBJ2-1; D might be TRBD2 (6 bases). Germline-derived CDR1 and CDR2 are SEHNR and FQNEAQ (reference sequence). The CDR3 consists of 14 residues. Trimming pared 7 bases from V and 5 bases from J, leaving 15 bases between.

This CDR3 reads CASTGYGELFF. DNA of the CDR3: TGTGCCAGCACAGGGTACGGGGAGCTGTTTTTT. This sequence joins TRBV2 and TRBJ2-2; D possibly corresponds to TRBD1 (5 bases). V shed 7 bases and J shed 7 bases, with 7 bases lying between them. From germline, CDR1 is SNHLY and CDR2 FYNNEI. The CDR3 covers 11 residues.

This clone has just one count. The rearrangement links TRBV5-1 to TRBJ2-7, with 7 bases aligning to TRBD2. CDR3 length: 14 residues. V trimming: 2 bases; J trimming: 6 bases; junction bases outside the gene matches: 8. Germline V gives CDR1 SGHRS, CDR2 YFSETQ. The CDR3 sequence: CASSFKAGMGEQYF. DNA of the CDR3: TGCGCCAGCAGCTTTAAAGCGGGAATGGGCGAGCAGTACTTC.

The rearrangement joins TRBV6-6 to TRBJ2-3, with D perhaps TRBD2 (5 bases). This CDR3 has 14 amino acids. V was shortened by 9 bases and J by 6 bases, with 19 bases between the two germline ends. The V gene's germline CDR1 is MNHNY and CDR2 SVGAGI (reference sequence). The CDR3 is CASLRNSDWDTQYF. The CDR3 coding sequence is TGTGCCAGTTTGCGCAATAGCGACTGGGATACGCAGTATTTT.

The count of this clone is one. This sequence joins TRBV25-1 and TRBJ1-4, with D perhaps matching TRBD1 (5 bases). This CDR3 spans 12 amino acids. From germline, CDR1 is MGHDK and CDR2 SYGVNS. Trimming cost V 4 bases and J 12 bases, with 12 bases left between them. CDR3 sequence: CASSGQGSQLFF. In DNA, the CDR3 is TGTGCCAGCAGTGGCCAGGGTAGCCAACTGTTTTTT.

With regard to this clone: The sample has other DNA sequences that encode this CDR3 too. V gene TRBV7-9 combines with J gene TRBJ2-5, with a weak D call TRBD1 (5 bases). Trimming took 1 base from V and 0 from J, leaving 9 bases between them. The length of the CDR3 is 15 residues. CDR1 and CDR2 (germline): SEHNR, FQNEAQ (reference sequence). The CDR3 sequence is CASSLGQGNQETQYF. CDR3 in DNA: TGTGCCAGCAGCTTAGGGCAGGGAAACCAAGAGACCCAGTACTTC. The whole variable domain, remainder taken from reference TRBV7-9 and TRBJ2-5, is DTGVSQNPRHKITKRGQNVTFRCDPISEHNRLYWYRQTLGQGPEFLTYFQNEAQLEKSRLLSDRFSAERPKGSFSTLEIQRTEQGDSAMYLCASSLGQGNQETQYFGPGTRLLVL.

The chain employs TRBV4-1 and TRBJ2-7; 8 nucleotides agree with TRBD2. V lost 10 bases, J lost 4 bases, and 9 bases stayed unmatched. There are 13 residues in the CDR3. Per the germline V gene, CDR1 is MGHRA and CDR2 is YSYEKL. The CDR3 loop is CATAERESYEQYF. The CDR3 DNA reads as TGCGCCACCGCCGAGCGGGAGAGTTACGAGCAGTACTTC.